Listed below are T cell receptor beta chains from one sample, sequenced in a study of T cell responses to AZD1222 COVID-19 vaccine. Here immunoSEQ multiplex PCR was the method, and the copy in TCRdb shows in-frame clones only, minus some. The table lists fewer than 110,000 clones, roughly 90% of them singletons. Sequencing was performed on peripheral blood, taken 28 days after the second AZD1222 dose. These receptors were collected from an adult who received the AZD1222 COVID-19 vaccine. The CDR3 runs from the conserved cysteine through the conserved F or W. The D gene is left open where the match is weak. Clone size is stated in some rows and not others, as once, few, many or a class when expanded.

V: TRBV27; size: .; J: TRBJ2-7; D: .; CDR3: CASSFSQGSTYEQYF; DNA: TGTGCCAGCAGTTTCAGTCAGGGTAGCACCTACGAGCAGTACTTC
V: TRBV9; size: .; J: TRBJ2-2; D: .; CDR3: CASSVTGGNTGELFF; DNA: TGTGCCAGCAGCGTAACGGGCGGAAACACCGGGGAGCTGTTTTTT
V: TRBV5-1; size: .; J: TRBJ1-1; D: TRBD1; CDR3: CASRTGHMNTEAFF; DNA: TGCGCCAGCAGGACAGGGCATATGAACACTGAAGCTTTCTTT
V: TRBV30; size: .; J: TRBJ2-3; D: .; CDR3: CAWNRYPIVQKADTQYF; DNA: TGTGCCTGGAACAGGTACCCTATCGTCCAAAAGGCGGATACGCAGTATTTT
V: TRBV10-3; size: .; J: TRBJ2-1; D: TRBD2; CDR3: CAISESGSGGYNEQFF; DNA: TGTGCCATCAGTGAGTCAGGGAGCGGGGGATACAATGAGCAGTTCTTC
V: TRBV27; size: .; J: TRBJ2-7; D: .; CDR3: CASSLFRGPYEQYF; DNA: TGTGCCAGCAGTTTATTTCGGGGCCCCTACGAGCAGTACTTC
V: TRBV4-1; size: .; J: TRBJ1-4; D: .; CDR3: CASSPRGRESEKLFF; DNA: TGCGCCAGCAGCCCCAGGGGCAGGGAAAGTGAAAAACTGTTTTTT
V: TRBV18; size: .; J: TRBJ2-2; D: TRBD1; CDR3: CASSGTGGAYTGELFF; DNA: TGTGCCAGCTCAGGGACAGGGGGCGCGTACACCGGGGAGCTGTTTTTT
V: TRBV24-1; size: .; J: TRBJ2-1; D: .; CDR3: CATSDLIRSGNEQFF; DNA: TGTGCCACCAGTGATCTGATCCGATCTGGCAATGAGCAGTTCTTC
V: TRBV4-1; size: .; J: TRBJ2-2; D: .; CDR3: CASSGNTGELFF; DNA: TGCGCCAGCAGCGGGAACACCGGGGAGCTGTTTTTT
V: TRBV18; size: once; J: TRBJ2-3; D: .; CDR3: CASSPEGWDTQYF; DNA: TGTGCCAGCTCACCGGAAGGATGGGATACGCAGTATTTT
V: TRBV19; size: .; J: TRBJ1-4; D: .; CDR3: CASSNTGPPNEKLFF; DNA: TGTGCCAGTAGTAATACAGGGCCACCTAATGAAAAACTGTTTTTT
V: TRBV3-1/TRBV3-2; size: .; J: TRBJ1-4; D: .; CDR3: CASSQAPGPHGLNEKLFF; DNA: TGTGCCAGCAGCCAAGCTCCGGGCCCCCACGGCCTAAATGAAAAACTGTTTTTT
V: TRBV4-1; size: .; J: TRBJ1-5; D: .; CDR3: CASSRDESQPQHF; DNA: TGCGCCAGCAGCCGGGACGAAAGTCAGCCCCAGCATTTT
V: TRBV19; size: .; J: TRBJ2-1; D: .; CDR3: CASCYSQYNEQFF; DNA: TGTGCCAGTTGCTACAGCCAATACAATGAGCAGTTCTTC
V: TRBV7-3; size: .; J: TRBJ2-7; D: TRBD1; CDR3: CASSVDRGYEQYF; DNA: TGTGCCAGCAGTGTGGACAGGGGCTACGAGCAGTACTTC
V: TRBV3-1/TRBV3-2; size: .; J: TRBJ1-4; D: .; CDR3: CASSRKGEKLFF; DNA: TGTGCCAGCAGTCGAAAGGGGGAAAAACTGTTTTTT
V: TRBV12-3/TRBV12-4; size: .; J: TRBJ1-1; D: .; CDR3: CASSLANTEAFF; DNA: TGTGCCAGCAGTTTGGCGAACACTGAAGCTTTCTTT
V: TRBV30; size: .; J: TRBJ1-5; D: TRBD1; CDR3: CAWSRPGTGNNQPQHF; DNA: TGTGCCTGGAGTCGTCCCGGGACAGGGAACAATCAGCCCCAGCATTTT
V: TRBV19; size: .; J: TRBJ1-1; D: .; CDR3: CASRRDVNTEAFF; DNA: TGTGCCAGCCGGAGAGACGTGAACACTGAAGCTTTCTTT
V: TRBV5-1; size: .; J: TRBJ1-2; D: .; CDR3: CASSLRADYGYTF; DNA: TGCGCCAGCAGCTTGCGGGCTGACTATGGCTACACCTTC
V: TRBV9; size: .; J: TRBJ2-1; D: .; CDR3: CASSVVGGSYNEQFF; DNA: TGTGCCAGCAGCGTAGTTGGGGGGTCCTACAATGAGCAGTTCTTC
V: TRBV7-3; size: .; J: TRBJ1-1; D: .; CDR3: CASSLMQNTEAFF; DNA: TGTGCCAGCAGCTTAATGCAGAACACTGAAGCTTTCTTT
V: TRBV4-3; size: .; J: TRBJ2-6; D: .; CDR3: CASKLAVSGANVLTF; DNA: TGCGCCAGCAAGTTAGCCGTCTCTGGGGCCAACGTCCTGACTTTC
V: TRBV6-5; size: .; J: TRBJ2-2; D: .; CDR3: CASQGTGELFF; DNA: TGTGCCAGCCAGGGAACCGGGGAGCTGTTTTTT
V: TRBV2; size: .; J: TRBJ2-6; D: .; CDR3: CASSRVANVLTF; DNA: TGTGCCAGCAGTCGGGTTGCCAACGTCCTGACTTTC
V: TRBV29-1; size: .; J: TRBJ2-7; D: TRBD2; CDR3: CSVPSGGGGYEQYF; DNA: TGCAGCGTTCCTAGTGGGGGGGGTGGTTACGAGCAGTACTTC
V: TRBV7-6; size: .; J: TRBJ2-2; D: .; CDR3: CASSLARQNTGELFF; DNA: TGTGCCAGCAGCTTAGCCAGGCAGAACACCGGGGAGCTGTTTTTT
V: TRBV14; size: few; J: TRBJ1-1; D: .; CDR3: CASSRLGSYTEAFF; DNA: TGTGCCAGCAGCCGATTAGGTAGCTACACTGAAGCTTTCTTT
V: TRBV5-1; size: .; J: TRBJ2-3; D: .; CDR3: CASRQTDTQYF; DNA: TGCGCCAGCAGACAAACAGATACGCAGTATTTT
V: TRBV5-1; size: once; J: TRBJ2-4; D: .; CDR3: CASSGGVSENIQYF; DNA: TGCGCCAGCAGCGGAGGGGTGTCGGAAAACATTCAGTACTTC
V: TRBV28; size: .; J: TRBJ2-5; D: .; CDR3: CASSSPGFQETQYF; DNA: TGTGCCAGCAGCTCCCCGGGGTTCCAAGAGACCCAGTACTTC
V: TRBV7-9; size: .; J: TRBJ2-1; D: .; CDR3: CASSLPGVDEQFF; DNA: TGTGCCAGCAGCTTACCGGGAGTTGATGAGCAGTTCTTC
V: TRBV7-2; size: .; J: TRBJ2-3; D: .; CDR3: CASSFGVFLDTQYF; DNA: TGTGCCAGCAGCTTCGGGGTTTTCTTAGATACGCAGTATTTT
V: TRBV27; size: .; J: TRBJ1-5; D: .; CDR3: CASSLWGSNQPQHF; DNA: TGTGCCAGCAGTTTATGGGGTAGCAATCAGCCCCAGCATTTT
V: TRBV6-5; size: .; J: TRBJ2-2; D: .; CDR3: CASSTLMTGELFF; DNA: TGTGCCAGCAGTACCCTTATGACCGGGGAGCTGTTTTTT
V: TRBV4-1; size: few; J: TRBJ1-3; D: .; CDR3: CASSQGTAMNSGNTIYF; DNA: TGCGCCAGCAGCCAAGGGACAGCCATGAACTCTGGAAACACCATATATTTT
V: TRBV9; size: .; J: TRBJ1-2; D: .; CDR3: CASTPPNSNYGYTF; DNA: TGTGCCAGCACCCCACCAAACTCTAACTATGGCTACACCTTC
V: TRBV3-1/TRBV3-2; size: .; J: TRBJ2-7; D: .; CDR3: CASSHSYEQYF; DNA: TGTGCCAGCAGCCACTCCTACGAGCAGTACTTC
V: TRBV19; size: .; J: TRBJ2-2; D: .; CDR3: CASRDPSAPSNTGELFF; DNA: TGTGCCAGTAGGGACCCCTCGGCGCCTTCGAACACCGGGGAGCTGTTTTTT
V: TRBV7-9; size: .; J: TRBJ1-2; D: .; CDR3: CASSHRDNYGYTF; DNA: TGTGCCAGCAGCCACCGGGACAACTATGGCTACACCTTC
V: TRBV4-2; size: .; J: TRBJ2-2; D: .; CDR3: CASSQEGRELFF; DNA: TGTGCCAGCAGCCAAGAGGGGCGGGAGCTGTTTTTT
V: TRBV4-1; size: once; J: TRBJ1-4; D: .; CDR3: CASSQDRRGTNEKLFF; DNA: TGCGCCAGCAGCCAAGATAGGCGCGGAACTAATGAAAAACTGTTTTTT
V: TRBV25-1; size: .; J: TRBJ1-2; D: TRBD1; CDR3: CASSEADRVTYGYTF; DNA: TGTGCCAGCAGTGAGGCCGACAGGGTGACCTATGGCTACACCTTC
V: TRBV6-5; size: .; J: TRBJ1-4; D: .; CDR3: CASRYEDIKLFF; DNA: TGTGCCAGCAGATATGAGGACATAAAACTGTTTTTT
V: TRBV3-1/TRBV3-2; size: .; J: TRBJ2-7; D: .; CDR3: CASSQERGNSYEQYF; DNA: TGTGCCAGCAGCCAAGAACGGGGCAACTCCTACGAGCAGTACTTC
V: TRBV25-1; size: .; J: TRBJ1-2; D: .; CDR3: CASSDPGFSGYTF; DNA: TGTGCCAGCAGTGATCCCGGTTTTAGTGGCTACACCTTC
V: TRBV6-5; size: .; J: TRBJ1-1; D: .; CDR3: CASSPGQNTEAFF; DNA: TGTGCCAGCAGTCCGGGACAGAACACTGAAGCTTTCTTT
V: TRBV5-6; size: .; J: TRBJ1-2; D: .; CDR3: CASSLAAGSSGYTF; DNA: TGTGCCAGCAGCTTGGCCGCCGGATCAAGTGGCTACACCTTC
V: TRBV28; size: .; J: TRBJ1-5; D: TRBD1; CDR3: CASSLVQGTGNQPQHF; DNA: TGTGCCAGCAGTTTAGTTCAAGGGACAGGCAATCAGCCCCAGCATTTT
V: TRBV27; size: .; J: TRBJ2-3; D: .; CDR3: CASSYRPTDTQYF; DNA: TGTGCCAGCAGTTACCGCCCCACAGATACGCAGTATTTT